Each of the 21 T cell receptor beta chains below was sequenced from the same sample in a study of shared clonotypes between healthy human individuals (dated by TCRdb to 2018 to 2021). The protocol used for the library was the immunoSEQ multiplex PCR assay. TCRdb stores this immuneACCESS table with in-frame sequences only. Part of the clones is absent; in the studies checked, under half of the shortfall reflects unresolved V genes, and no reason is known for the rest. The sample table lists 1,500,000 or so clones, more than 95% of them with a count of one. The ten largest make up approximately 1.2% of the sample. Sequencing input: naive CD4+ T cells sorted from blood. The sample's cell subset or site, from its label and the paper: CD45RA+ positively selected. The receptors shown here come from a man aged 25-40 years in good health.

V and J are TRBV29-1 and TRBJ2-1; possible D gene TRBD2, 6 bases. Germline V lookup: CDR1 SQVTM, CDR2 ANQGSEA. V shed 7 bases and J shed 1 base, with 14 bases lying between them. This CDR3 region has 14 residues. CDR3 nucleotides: TGCAGCGCCGGGGAGGCGGGATCCTACAATGAGCAGTTCTTC. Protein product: CSAGEAGSYNEQFF.

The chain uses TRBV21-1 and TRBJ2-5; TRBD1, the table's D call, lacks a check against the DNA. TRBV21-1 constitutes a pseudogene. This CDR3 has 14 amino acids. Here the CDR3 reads CAGRQGRAKETQYF. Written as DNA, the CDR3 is TGTGCCGGTAGACAGGGACGGGCAAAAGAGACCCAGTACTTC.

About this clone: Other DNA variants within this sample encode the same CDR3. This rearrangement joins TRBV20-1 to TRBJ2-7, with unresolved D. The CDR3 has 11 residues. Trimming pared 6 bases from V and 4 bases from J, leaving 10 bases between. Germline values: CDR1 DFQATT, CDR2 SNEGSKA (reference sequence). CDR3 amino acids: CSALDRYEQYF. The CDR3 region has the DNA TGCAGTGCCCTCGACCGATACGAGCAGTACTTC.

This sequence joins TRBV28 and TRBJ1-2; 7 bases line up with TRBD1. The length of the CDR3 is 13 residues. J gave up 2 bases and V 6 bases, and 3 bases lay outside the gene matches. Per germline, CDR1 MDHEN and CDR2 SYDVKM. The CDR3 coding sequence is TGTGCCAGCAGGAAGACAGGGAACTATGGCTACACCTTC. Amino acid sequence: CASRKTGNYGYTF.

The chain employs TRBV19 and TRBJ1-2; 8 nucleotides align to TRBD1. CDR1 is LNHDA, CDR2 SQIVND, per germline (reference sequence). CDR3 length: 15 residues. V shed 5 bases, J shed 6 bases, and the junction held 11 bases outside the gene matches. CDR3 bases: TGTGCCAGTAGTCGCCGCAGGGGGCTCGGAGATGGCTACACCTTC. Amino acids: CASSRRRGLGDGYTF.

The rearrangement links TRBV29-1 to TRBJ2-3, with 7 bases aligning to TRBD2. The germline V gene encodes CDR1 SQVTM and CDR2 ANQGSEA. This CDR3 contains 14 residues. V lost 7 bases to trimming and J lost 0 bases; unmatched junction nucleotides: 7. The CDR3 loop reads CSGTSGTSTDTQYF. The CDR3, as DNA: TGCAGCGGGACCAGCGGGACTAGCACAGATACGCAGTATTTT.

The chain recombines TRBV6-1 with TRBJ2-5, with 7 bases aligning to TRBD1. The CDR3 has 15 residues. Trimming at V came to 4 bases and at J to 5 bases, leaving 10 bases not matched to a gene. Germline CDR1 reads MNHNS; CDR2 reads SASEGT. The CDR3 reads CASSGTAGGFETQYF. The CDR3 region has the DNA TGTGCCAGCAGTGGGACGGCAGGGGGATTTGAGACCCAGTACTTC.

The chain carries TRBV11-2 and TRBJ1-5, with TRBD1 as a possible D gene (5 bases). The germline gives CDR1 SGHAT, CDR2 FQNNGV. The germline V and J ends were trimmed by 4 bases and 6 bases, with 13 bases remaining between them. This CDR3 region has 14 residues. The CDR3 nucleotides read TGTGCCAGCAGCTATGGGACGCCAGTTCAGCCCCAGCATTTT. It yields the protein CASSYGTPVQPQHF. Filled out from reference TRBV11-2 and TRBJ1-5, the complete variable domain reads EAGVAQSPRYKIIEKRQSVAFWCNPISGHATLYWYQQILGQGPKLLIQFQNNGVVDDSQLPKDRFSAERLKGVDSTLKIQPAKLEDSAVYLCASSYGTPVQPQHFGDGTRLSIL.

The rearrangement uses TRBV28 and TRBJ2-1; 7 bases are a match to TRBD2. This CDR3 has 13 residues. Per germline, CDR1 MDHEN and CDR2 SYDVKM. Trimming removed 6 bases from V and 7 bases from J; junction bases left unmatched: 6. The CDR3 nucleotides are TGTGCCAGCAGCCCGGGACTAAGTAATGAGCAGTTCTTC. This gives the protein CASSPGLSNEQFF.

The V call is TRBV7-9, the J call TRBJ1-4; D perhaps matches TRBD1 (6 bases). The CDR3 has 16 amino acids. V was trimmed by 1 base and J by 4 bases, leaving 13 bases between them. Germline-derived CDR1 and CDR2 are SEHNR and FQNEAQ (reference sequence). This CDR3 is CASSLVAGVLNEKLFF. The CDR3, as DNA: TGTGCCAGCAGCTTAGTGGCAGGGGTTCTTAATGAAAAACTGTTTTTT.

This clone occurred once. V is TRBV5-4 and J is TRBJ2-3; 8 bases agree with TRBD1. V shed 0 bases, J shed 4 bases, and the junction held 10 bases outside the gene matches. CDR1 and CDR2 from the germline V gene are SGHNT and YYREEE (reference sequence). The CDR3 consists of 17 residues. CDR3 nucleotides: TGTGCCAGCAGCTTGGGTTTCGGACAGGGTGTCTCAGATACGCAGTATTTT. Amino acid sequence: CASSLGFGQGVSDTQYF.

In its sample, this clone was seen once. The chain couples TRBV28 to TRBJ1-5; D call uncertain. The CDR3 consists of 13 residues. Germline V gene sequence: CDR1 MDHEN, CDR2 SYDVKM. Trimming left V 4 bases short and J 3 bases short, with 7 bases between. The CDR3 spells CASSWVTNQPQHF. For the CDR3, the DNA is TGTGCCAGCAGTTGGGTCACCAATCAGCCCCAGCATTTT.

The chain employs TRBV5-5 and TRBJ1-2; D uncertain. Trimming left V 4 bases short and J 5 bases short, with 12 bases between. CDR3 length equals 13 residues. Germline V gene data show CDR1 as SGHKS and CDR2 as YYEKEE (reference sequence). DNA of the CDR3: TGTGCCAGCAGCCCGGTGGGTCTTTATGGCTACACCTTC. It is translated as CASSPVGLYGYTF.

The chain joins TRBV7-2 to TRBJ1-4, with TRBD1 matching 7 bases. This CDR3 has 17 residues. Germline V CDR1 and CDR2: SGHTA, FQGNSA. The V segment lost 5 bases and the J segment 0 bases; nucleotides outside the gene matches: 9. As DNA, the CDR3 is TGTGCCAGCAGCGACGCCGGGACAGCTGCAACTAATGAAAAACTGTTTTTT. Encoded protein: CASSDAGTAATNEKLFF.

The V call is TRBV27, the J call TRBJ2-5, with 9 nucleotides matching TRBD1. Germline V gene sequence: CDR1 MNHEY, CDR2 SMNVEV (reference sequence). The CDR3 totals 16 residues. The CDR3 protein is CATRRSRTGGRETQYF. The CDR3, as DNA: TGTGCTACCCGCCGGTCGAGAACAGGGGGCCGGGAGACCCAGTACTTC.

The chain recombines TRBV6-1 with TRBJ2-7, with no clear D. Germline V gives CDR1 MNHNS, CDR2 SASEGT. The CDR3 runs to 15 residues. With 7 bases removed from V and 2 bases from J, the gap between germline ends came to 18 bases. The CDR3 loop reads CASTKNQRVTYEQYF. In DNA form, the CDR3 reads TGTGCCAGCACTAAAAACCAGAGAGTTACCTACGAGCAGTACTTC.

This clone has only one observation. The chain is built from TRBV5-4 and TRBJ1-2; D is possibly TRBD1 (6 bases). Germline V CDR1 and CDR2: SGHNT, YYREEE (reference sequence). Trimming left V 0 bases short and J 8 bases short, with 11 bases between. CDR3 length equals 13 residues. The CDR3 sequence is CASSLVDSWGYTF. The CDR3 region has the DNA TGTGCCAGCAGCTTGGTGGACAGCTGGGGCTACACCTTC.

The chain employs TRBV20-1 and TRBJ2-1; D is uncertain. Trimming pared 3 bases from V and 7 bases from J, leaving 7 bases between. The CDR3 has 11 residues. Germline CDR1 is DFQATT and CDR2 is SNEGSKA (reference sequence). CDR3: CSASLPNEQFF. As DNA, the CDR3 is TGCAGTGCTAGCCTCCCTAATGAGCAGTTCTTC.

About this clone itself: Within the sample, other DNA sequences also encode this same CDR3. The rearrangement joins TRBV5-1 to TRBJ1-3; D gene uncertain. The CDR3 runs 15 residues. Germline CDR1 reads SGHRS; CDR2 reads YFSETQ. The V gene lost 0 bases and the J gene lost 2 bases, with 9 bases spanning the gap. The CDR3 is CASSLEGSAGNTIYF. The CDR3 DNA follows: TGCGCCAGCAGCTTGGAGGGCAGCGCTGGAAACACCATATATTTT.

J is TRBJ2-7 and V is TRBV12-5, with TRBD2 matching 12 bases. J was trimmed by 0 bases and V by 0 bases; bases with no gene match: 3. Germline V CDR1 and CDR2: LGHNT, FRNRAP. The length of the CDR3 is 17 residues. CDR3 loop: CASGLVSTSGSSYEQYF. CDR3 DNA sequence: TGTGCTAGTGGTTTGGTATCGACTAGCGGGAGCTCCTACGAGCAGTACTTC.

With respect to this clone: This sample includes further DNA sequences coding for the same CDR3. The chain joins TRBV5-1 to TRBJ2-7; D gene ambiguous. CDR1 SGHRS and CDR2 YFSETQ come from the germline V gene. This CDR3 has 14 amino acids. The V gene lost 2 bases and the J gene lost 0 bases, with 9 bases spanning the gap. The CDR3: CASSLGTPSYEQYF. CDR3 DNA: TGCGCCAGCAGCTTAGGCACCCCCTCCTACGAGCAGTACTTC.